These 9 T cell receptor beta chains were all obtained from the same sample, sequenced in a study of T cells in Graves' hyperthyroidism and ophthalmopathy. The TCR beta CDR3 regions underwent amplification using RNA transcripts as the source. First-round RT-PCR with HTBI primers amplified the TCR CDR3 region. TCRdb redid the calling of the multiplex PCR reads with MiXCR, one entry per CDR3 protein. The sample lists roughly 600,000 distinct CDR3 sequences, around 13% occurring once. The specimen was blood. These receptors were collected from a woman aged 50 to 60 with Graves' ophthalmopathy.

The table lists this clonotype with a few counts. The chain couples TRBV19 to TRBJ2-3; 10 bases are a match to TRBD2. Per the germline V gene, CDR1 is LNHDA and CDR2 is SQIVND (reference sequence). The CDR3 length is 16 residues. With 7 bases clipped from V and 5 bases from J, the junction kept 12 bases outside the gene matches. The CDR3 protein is CASTERSGRVVDTQYF. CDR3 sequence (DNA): TGTGCCAGTACGGAGAGGAGCGGGAGGGTAGTAGATACGCAGTATTTT.

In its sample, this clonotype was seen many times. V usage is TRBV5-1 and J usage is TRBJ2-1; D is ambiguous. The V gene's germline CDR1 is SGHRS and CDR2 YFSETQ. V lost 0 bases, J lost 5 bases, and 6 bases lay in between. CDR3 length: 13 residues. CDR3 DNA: TGCGCCAGCAGCTTGGCTAGTCACAATGAGCAGTTCTTC. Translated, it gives CASSLASHNEQFF.

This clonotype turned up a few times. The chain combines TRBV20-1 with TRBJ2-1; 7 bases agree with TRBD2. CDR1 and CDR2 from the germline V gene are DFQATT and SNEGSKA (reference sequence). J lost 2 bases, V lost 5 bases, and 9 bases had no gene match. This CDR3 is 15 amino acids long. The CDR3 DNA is TGCAGTGCTGAACCGTCTAGCGGAGCCTACAATGAGCAGTTCTTC. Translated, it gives CSAEPSSGAYNEQFF.

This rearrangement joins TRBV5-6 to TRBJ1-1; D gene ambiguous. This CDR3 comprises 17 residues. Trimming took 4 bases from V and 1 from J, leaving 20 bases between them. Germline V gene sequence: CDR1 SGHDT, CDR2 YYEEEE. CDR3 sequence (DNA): TGTGCCAGCAGCGCGCGCCGCCTCGGGCTAGGGAACACTGAAGCTTTCTTT. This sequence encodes CASSARRLGLGNTEAFF.

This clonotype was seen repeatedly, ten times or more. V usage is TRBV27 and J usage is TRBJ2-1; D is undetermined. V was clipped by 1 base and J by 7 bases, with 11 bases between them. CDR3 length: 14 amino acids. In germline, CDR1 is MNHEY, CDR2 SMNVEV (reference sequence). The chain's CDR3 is CASSLFSLNNEQFF. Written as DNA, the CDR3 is TGTGCCAGCAGTTTATTTTCACTGAATAATGAGCAGTTCTTC.

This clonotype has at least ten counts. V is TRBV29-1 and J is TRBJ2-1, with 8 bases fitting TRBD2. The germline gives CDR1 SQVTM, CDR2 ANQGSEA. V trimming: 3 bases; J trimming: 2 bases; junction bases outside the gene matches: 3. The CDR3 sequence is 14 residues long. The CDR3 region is CSVDSGVTYNEQFF. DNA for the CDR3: TGCAGCGTTGATAGCGGGGTAACCTACAATGAGCAGTTCTTC.

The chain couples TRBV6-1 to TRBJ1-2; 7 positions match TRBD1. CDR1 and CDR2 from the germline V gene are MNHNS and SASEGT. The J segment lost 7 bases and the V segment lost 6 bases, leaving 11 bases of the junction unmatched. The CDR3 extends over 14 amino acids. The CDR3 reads CASRGTVHVLGYTF. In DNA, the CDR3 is TGTGCCAGCAGGGGGACAGTTCATGTTCTTGGCTACACCTTC.

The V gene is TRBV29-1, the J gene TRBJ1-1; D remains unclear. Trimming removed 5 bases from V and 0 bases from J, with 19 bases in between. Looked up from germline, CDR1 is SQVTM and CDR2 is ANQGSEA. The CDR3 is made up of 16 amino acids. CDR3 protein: CSVPKGPGGMNTEAFF. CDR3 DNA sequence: TGCAGCGTTCCAAAAGGCCCCGGAGGTATGAACACTGAAGCTTTCTTT.

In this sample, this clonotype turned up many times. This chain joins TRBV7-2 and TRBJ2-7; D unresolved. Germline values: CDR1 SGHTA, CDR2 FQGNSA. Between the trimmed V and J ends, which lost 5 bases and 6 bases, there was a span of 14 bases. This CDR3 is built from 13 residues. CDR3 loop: CASSDGPSGEQYF. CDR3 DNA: TGTGCCAGCAGCGACGGACCCTCCGGCGAGCAGTACTTC.